This entry lists 17 T cell receptor beta chains sequenced from one sample in a study of cytomegalovirus exposure and HLA in healthy donors. The PCR was carried out with 60 Vbeta primers and 13 Jbeta primers. Measured with immunoSEQ multiplex PCR; TCRdb has only the in-frame clones, and not every one. Among some 97,000 clones listed, 79% were seen once. Sequencing was performed on PBMCs. All receptors derive from a female donor in good health and CMV-seropositive.

This clone showed up just once. The gene calls are TRBV7-2 and TRBJ2-7, with D perhaps TRBD1 (6 bases). Per the germline V gene, CDR1 is SGHTA and CDR2 is FQGNSA. Trimming shortened V by 5 bases and J by 1 base, and 18 bases separated the two germline ends. This CDR3 is 16 amino acids long. CDR3 nucleotide sequence: TGTGCCAGCAGCCGTGCGAGGGGCAGGGGTTCCTACGAGCAGTACTTC. Amino acids: CASSRARGRGSYEQYF.

V is TRBV2 and J is TRBJ2-1, with D unclear. Germline V lookup: CDR1 SNHLY, CDR2 FYNNEI. The CDR3 totals 15 residues. V was clipped by 3 bases and J by 2 bases, with 11 bases between them. This CDR3 reads CASSDNGAAYNEQFF. The CDR3 DNA sequence: TGTGCCAGCAGTGATAACGGAGCCGCCTACAATGAGCAGTTCTTC.

The rearrangement joins TRBV5-1 to TRBJ2-7, with D perhaps TRBD1 (5 bases). CDR1 is SGHRS and CDR2 is YFSETQ in the germline V gene. The CDR3 has 14 amino acids. V was trimmed by 4 bases and J by 5 bases, leaving 16 bases between them. The CDR3 loop reads CASSHGALDDEQYF. The CDR3 nucleotides read TGCGCCAGCAGCCATGGGGCTCTCGACGACGAGCAGTACTTC.

This clone occurred once. The chain links TRBV5-4 to TRBJ2-7; 8 nucleotides line up with TRBD2. Trimming cost V 4 bases and J 4 bases; bases outside gene matches: 10. The CDR3 is 15 residues long. Germline lookup yields CDR1 SGHNT and CDR2 YYREEE (reference sequence). The CDR3 reads CASSPSTGGPYEQYF. The CDR3, as DNA: TGTGCCAGCAGCCCCTCGACGGGAGGGCCTTACGAGCAGTACTTC.

This clone was picked up a small number of times. This sequence joins TRBV10-1 and TRBJ2-1, with TRBD2 matching over 7 bases. This CDR3 is 13 amino acids long. J was trimmed by 6 bases and V by 9 bases; bases with no gene match: 8. Germline V gene lookup returns CDR1 WNHNN and CDR2 SYGVQD (reference sequence). The CDR3 here is CARPGGSGNEQFF. The CDR3 DNA follows: TGCGCCAGGCCGGGGGGAAGTGGCAATGAGCAGTTCTTC.

The chain recombines TRBV19 with TRBJ1-2; D call uncertain. The CDR3 sequence is 15 residues long. V shed 5 bases and J shed 6 bases, with 19 bases lying between them. Germline V lookup: CDR1 LNHDA, CDR2 SQIVND (reference sequence). The CDR3 sequence: CASSPLHLGKDGYTF. For the CDR3, the DNA is TGTGCCAGTAGTCCCTTGCACCTCGGGAAGGATGGCTACACCTTC.

This chain joins TRBV5-1 and TRBJ1-1; possible D gene TRBD1, 5 bases. This CDR3 spans 15 amino acids. Germline V gene lookup returns CDR1 SGHRS and CDR2 YFSETQ. Deletions cut 0 bases from V and 1 base from J, with 10 bases between. CDR3 sequence reads: CASSLVMGGNTEAFF. CDR3 sequence (DNA): TGCGCCAGCAGCTTGGTAATGGGGGGGAACACTGAAGCTTTCTTT. The variable domain in full, with the rest retrieved from reference TRBV5-1 and TRBJ1-1, is KAGVTQTPRYLIKTRGQQVTLSCSPISGHRSVSWYQQTPGQGLQFLFEYFSETQRNKGNFPGRFSGRQFSNSRSEMNVSTLELGDSALYLCASSLVMGGNTEAFFGQGTRLTVV.

CDR3 nucleotide sequence: TGTGCCAGCAGCCCCAGGGGGAGCGGGGCCAACGTCCTGACTTTC. Residues: CASSPRGSGANVLTF. The chain uses TRBV5-4 and TRBJ2-6; the match to TRBD1 covers 7 bases. CDR3 size: 15 residues. Germline lookup yields CDR1 SGHNT and CDR2 YYREEE (reference sequence). V was clipped by 4 bases and J by 4 bases; unmatched bases: 5.

V and J are TRBV6-5 and TRBJ2-3; D ambiguous. The CDR3 consists of 14 residues. The germline gives CDR1 MNHEY, CDR2 SVGAGI. Trimming left V 7 bases short and J 0 bases short, with 11 bases between. CDR3 coding DNA: TGTGCCAGCACCAGAGGATCTAGCACAGATACGCAGTATTTT. Translated: CASTRGSSTDTQYF.

The genes are TRBV7-2 and TRBJ2-2, with D unresolved. V lost 8 bases to trimming and J lost 7 bases, with 8 bases between them. This CDR3 is 11 amino acids long. CDR1 and CDR2 (germline): SGHTA, FQGNSA. DNA for the CDR3: TGTGCCAGCGCACCGCGCGGGGAGCTGTTTTTT. Translation gives CASAPRGELFF.

The chain combines TRBV7-2 with TRBJ1-4; D is unclear. V lost 4 bases, J lost 5 bases, and 11 bases lay in between. Per germline, CDR1 SGHTA and CDR2 FQGNSA. This CDR3 comprises 14 residues. CDR3 amino acids: CASSSQDSNEKLFF. As DNA, the CDR3 is TGTGCCAGCAGCTCCCAGGACTCAAATGAAAAACTGTTTTTT.

The rearrangement links TRBV9 to TRBJ2-5; D possibly corresponds to TRBD1 (5 bases). V shed 0 bases and J shed 11 bases, with 20 bases lying between them. The CDR3 loop spans 15 amino acids. Germline CDR1 is SGDLS and CDR2 is YYNGEE. The CDR3 here is CASSVGDSDRSRQYF. DNA for the CDR3: TGTGCCAGCAGCGTAGGTGATTCAGACAGATCCCGTCAGTACTTC.

The chain combines TRBV27 with TRBJ2-7; the D gene is possibly TRBD2 (6 bases). Germline loops: CDR1 MNHEY, CDR2 SMNVEV (reference sequence). Trimming took off 3 bases at V and 7 bases at J, with 13 bases between the two ends. The CDR3 spans 13 residues. CDR3 amino acids: CASSFGRDLEQYF. The DNA for the CDR3 is TGTGCCAGCAGTTTTGGCAGGGACTTGGAGCAGTACTTC.

This clone appeared a few times. The J gene is TRBJ2-2, the V gene TRBV28; TRBD2 aligns across 9 bases. Germline trimming cut 2 bases from V and 7 bases from J; bases unmatched to any gene: 5. Germline loops: CDR1 MDHEN, CDR2 SYDVKM. This CDR3 has 15 residues. The CDR3 DNA sequence: TGTGCCAGCAGTTTAGGCCTAGCGGGACACGGGGAGCTGTTTTTT. Its translation: CASSLGLAGHGELFF.

V and J are TRBV6-5 and TRBJ1-6, with 8 bases identical to TRBD1. With 8 bases clipped from V and 10 bases from J, the junction kept 10 bases outside the gene matches. This CDR3 comprises 14 residues. Germline V gene sequence: CDR1 MNHEY, CDR2 SVGAGI. The CDR3 protein is CASGYRGIGSPLHF. The CDR3 DNA is TGTGCCAGCGGATACAGGGGGATAGGGTCACCCCTCCACTTT.

This clone was picked up a small number of times. The chain has TRBV5-4 and TRBJ1-1; 8 nucleotides match TRBD1. Germline CDR1 and CDR2: SGHNT and YYREEE (reference sequence). V was pared by 2 bases and J by 5 bases, with 2 bases of the junction left unmatched. The CDR3 loop spans 13 amino acids. CDR3 residues: CASSFDRGTEAFF. In DNA, the CDR3 is TGTGCCAGCAGCTTTGACAGGGGAACTGAAGCTTTCTTT.

This clone was detected only once. The V and J genes are TRBV7-9 and TRBJ1-5; possible D gene TRBD1, 5 bases. Germline V gene data show CDR1 as SEHNR and CDR2 as FQNEAQ (reference sequence). Trimming pared 3 bases from V and 1 base from J, leaving 10 bases between. This CDR3 comprises 15 residues. The CDR3 here is CASSLQGGSNQPQHF. CDR3 DNA: TGTGCCAGCAGCTTGCAGGGTGGGAGCAATCAGCCCCAGCATTTT.